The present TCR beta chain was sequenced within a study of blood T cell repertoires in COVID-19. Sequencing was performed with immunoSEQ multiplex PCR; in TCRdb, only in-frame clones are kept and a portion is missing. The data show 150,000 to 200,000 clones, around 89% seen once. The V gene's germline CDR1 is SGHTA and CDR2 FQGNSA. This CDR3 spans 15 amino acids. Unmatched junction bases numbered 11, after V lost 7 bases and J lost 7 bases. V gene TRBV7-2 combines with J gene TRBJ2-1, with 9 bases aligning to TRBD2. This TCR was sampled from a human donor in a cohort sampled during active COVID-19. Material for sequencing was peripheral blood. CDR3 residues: CASKPTRGGRNEQFF. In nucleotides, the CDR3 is TGTGCCAGCAAGCCGACGCGGGGGGGCCGGAATGAGCAGTTCTTC. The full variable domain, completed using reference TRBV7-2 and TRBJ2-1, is GAGVSQSPSNKVTEKGKDVELRCDPISGHTALYWYRQSLGQGLEFLIYFQGNSAPDKSGLPSDRFSAERTGGSVSTLTIQRTQQEDSAVYLCASKPTRGGRNEQFFGPGTRLTVL.